These 5 T cell receptor beta chains were all obtained from the same sample, sequenced in a study of cytomegalovirus exposure and HLA in healthy donors. The PCR contained 60 Vbeta and 13 Jbeta primers. Repertoires were generated with immunoSEQ multiplex PCR, while TCRdb's copy carries only in-frame clones and drops some. The sample records about 190,000 clones, approximately 79% being singletons. Material: PBMCs. The receptor set was obtained from a woman aged 18-29 years in good health and CMV-seronegative.

The chain links TRBV27 to TRBJ1-1; the D gene is possibly TRBD1 (5 bases). The V gene lost 3 bases and the J gene lost 0 bases, with 11 bases spanning the gap. CDR1 and CDR2 from the germline V gene are MNHEY and SMNVEV (reference sequence). This CDR3 comprises 15 residues. CDR3 coding DNA: TGTGCCAGCAGTTTTGGGGGGTCCGTGAACACTGAAGCTTTCTTT. Translating it yields CASSFGGSVNTEAFF.

The J gene is TRBJ2-1, the V gene TRBV5-6; 8 bases match TRBD1. After removal of 3 bases from V and 10 bases from J, the junction contained 6 bases not matched to a gene. Per germline, CDR1 SGHDT and CDR2 YYEEEE. The CDR3 contains 13 residues. Written as DNA, the CDR3 is TGTGCCAGCAGCTCGACAGGGGTCGGGGAGCAGTTCTTC. Translation gives CASSSTGVGEQFF.

Remarks on this clone: Other DNA sequences of this sample code for an identical CDR3. V usage is TRBV27 and J usage is TRBJ2-7; the D gene is possibly TRBD1 (6 bases). The CDR3 is 14 amino acids. V was clipped by 0 bases and J by 2 bases, with 8 bases between them. Germline V gene data show CDR1 as MNHEY and CDR2 as SMNVEV (reference sequence). CDR3 sequence reads: CASSLSKGAYEQYF. The CDR3 DNA reads as TGTGCCAGCAGTTTATCTAAGGGGGCCTACGAGCAGTACTTC.

This chain connects TRBV5-1 to TRBJ2-5, with a possible D match to TRBD1 (6 bases). The DNA end favors TRBJ2-7, so the J call may be wrong. The CDR3 is made up of 15 amino acids. The germline V gene has CDR1 SGHRS and CDR2 YFSETQ. The CDR3 nucleotides are TGCGCCAGCAGCTTCTTGACAGGCTACTCCTACGAGCAGTACTTC. It translates to CASSFLTGYSYEQYF.

The J gene is TRBJ2-1, the V gene TRBV7-9; 11 bases agree with TRBD2. This CDR3 contains 15 residues. Germline trimming cut 2 bases from V and 10 bases from J; bases unmatched to any gene: 7. The V gene's germline CDR1 is SEHNR and CDR2 FQNEAQ (reference sequence). CDR3 nucleotides: TGTGCCAGCAGCTTAATAGCGGGAGGGAGAGAGGAGCAGTTCTTC. Translating gives CASSLIAGGREEQFF.